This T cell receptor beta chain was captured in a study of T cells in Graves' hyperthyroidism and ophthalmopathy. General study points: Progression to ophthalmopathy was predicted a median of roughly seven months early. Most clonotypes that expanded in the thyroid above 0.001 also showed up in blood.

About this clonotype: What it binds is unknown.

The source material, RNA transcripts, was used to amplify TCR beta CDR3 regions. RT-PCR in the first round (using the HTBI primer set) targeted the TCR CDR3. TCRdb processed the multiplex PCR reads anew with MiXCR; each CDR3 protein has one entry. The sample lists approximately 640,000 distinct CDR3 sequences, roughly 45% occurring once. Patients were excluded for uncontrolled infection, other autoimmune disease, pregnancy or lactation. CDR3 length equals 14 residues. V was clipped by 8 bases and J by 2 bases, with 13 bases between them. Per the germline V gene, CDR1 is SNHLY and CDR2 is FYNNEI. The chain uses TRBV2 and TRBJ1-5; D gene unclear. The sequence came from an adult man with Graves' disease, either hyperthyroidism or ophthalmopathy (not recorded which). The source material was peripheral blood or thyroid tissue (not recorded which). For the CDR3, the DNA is TGTGCCAGCCTGGACGGATACGGCAATCAGCCCCAGCATTTT. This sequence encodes CASLDGYGNQPQHF.